The present T cell receptor beta chain was sequenced within a study of T cells in Graves' hyperthyroidism and ophthalmopathy. On this clonotype itself: Its antigen is as yet unknown.

RNA transcripts served as the template for amplifying TCR beta CDR3 regions. The TCR CDR3 was amplified in a first-round RT-PCR using the HTBI primer set. TCRdb re-called the multiplex PCR reads through MiXCR, storing one row per CDR3 protein. The sample includes about 660,000 distinct CDR3 sequences, about 45% of them seen just once. Study results and caveats: Most thyroid clonotypes expanded above 0.001 appeared in blood too.

Germline assignment: CDR1 LGHNA and CDR2 YSLEER. Germline trimming cut 5 bases from V and 4 bases from J; bases unmatched to any gene: 5. This CDR3 spans 15 amino acids. The TCR sequence derives from an adult man with Graves' disease, either hyperthyroidism or ophthalmopathy (not recorded which). This sequence joins TRBV4-3 and TRBJ1-1; TRBD1 aligns across 12 bases. Sequencing was carried out using peripheral blood or thyroid tissue (not recorded which). The CDR3 protein is CASSTGQGAFTEAFF. CDR3 sequence (DNA): TGCGCCAGCAGCACGGGACAGGGGGCGTTCACTGAAGCTTTCTTT.